This T cell receptor beta chain was profiled in a study of shared clonotypes between healthy human individuals. Study-level results: Apart from blood, nothing was sampled; tissue repertoires likely differ. Several donors shared about 5% of their naive CD4 clonotypes. When compared with the clonotypes that were shared by all four sorted-subset donors, the non-shared clonotypes turned out to have lower generation probabilities.

Profiled with immunoSEQ multiplex PCR; TCRdb holds only in-frame clones, not every one. The sample records roughly 770,000 clones, approximately 97% being singletons. Remarks on this clone: Antigen: not known.

CD8 cells classed as naive were CD45RO-negative and positively selected for CCR7, excluding terminally differentiated effector memory CD45RA+ cells. Germline values: CDR1 MNHEY, CDR2 SMNVEV (reference sequence). The V end was cut by 7 bases, the J end by 0 bases, with 10 bases between. CDR3 length equals 14 residues. This sequence was found in a young man in good health. The V call is TRBV27, the J call TRBJ1-3; D is unresolved. Material for sequencing was naive CD8+ T cells sorted from blood. As DNA, the CDR3 is TGTGCCAGCAAAGAGGCCCTCTCTGGAAACACCATATATTTT. It encodes CASKEALSGNTIYF.